These T cell receptor beta chains were read from a single sample in a study of cytomegalovirus exposure and HLA in healthy donors. TCRdb's table, derived via immunoSEQ multiplex PCR, lists solely in-frame clones and lacks some. Its table lists 150,000 to 200,000 clones. The sequencing input was PBMCs. These receptors originate from a woman between 18 and 29 years old in good health and CMV-seropositive. Each CDR3 is given with its conserved first and last residue. The D gene is left open where the match is weak.

TRBJ1-2	16	TRBV27	TRBD1	CASSWGTGGRSYGYTF	TGTGCCAGCAGTTGGGGGACAGGGGGCCGGAGCTATGGCTACACCTTC
TRBJ1-4	14	TRBV11-3	-	CASSPSLANEKLFF	TGTGCCAGCAGCCCGAGTTTAGCTAATGAAAAACTGTTTTTT
TRBJ1-5	15	TRBV19	-	CASSIRSGPNQPQHF	TGTGCCAGTAGTATTCGATCAGGGCCAAATCAGCCCCAGCATTTT
TRBJ1-1	16	TRBV18	-	CASSPILEAGNTEAFF	TGTGCCAGCTCACCAATTCTGGAGGCTGGAAACACTGAAGCTTTCTTT
TRBJ2-6	15	TRBV7-3	-	CASSLQGTGANVLTF	TGTGCCAGCAGCTTACAGGGTACTGGGGCCAACGTCCTGACTTTC
TRBJ1-5	18	TRBV5-4	TRBD1	CASRPGQGSGYSNQLQHF	TGTGCCAGCAGGCCCGGACAGGGGAGTGGATATAGCAATCAGCTCCAGCATTTT
TRBJ1-5	15	TRBV6-6	TRBD1	CASRAQTGVHQPQHF	TGTGCCAGCAGAGCCCAGACAGGGGTTCATCAGCCCCAGCATTTT
TRBJ1-2	15	TRBV6-1	-	CASSEGWGGDYGYTF	TGTGCCAGCAGTGAAGGATGGGGGGGTGACTATGGCTACACCTTC
TRBJ2-3	14	TRBV5-1	TRBD2	CASSLGGSSDTQYF	TGCGCCAGCAGCTTGGGCGGGAGCTCAGATACGCAGTATTTT
TRBJ2-3	14	TRBV9	-	CASTLDGVGDTQYF	TGTGCCAGCACGCTGGATGGAGTCGGCGATACGCAGTATTTT
TRBJ2-3	15	TRBV11-2	-	CASSLGPGPTDTQYF	TGTGCCAGCAGCTTAGGACCGGGTCCCACAGATACGCAGTATTTT
TRBJ2-1	15	TRBV11-3	TRBD2	CASSSAGTSSREQFF	TGTGCCAGCAGCTCCGCCGGGACTAGCTCTAGGGAGCAGTTCTTC
TRBJ1-1	16	TRBV19	-	CASSIDFGVVGTEAFF	TGTGCCAGTAGTATAGATTTCGGGGTTGTTGGTACTGAAGCTTTCTTT
TRBJ2-5	11	TRBV5-4	-	CASSVRETQYF	TGTGCCAGCAGCGTCCGGGAGACCCAGTACTTC
TRBJ1-2	11	TRBV20-1	-	CSASGSWGYTF	TGCAGTGCTAGTGGGAGCTGGGGCTACACCTTC
TRBJ2-1	10	TRBV2	-	CASNGNEQFF	TGTGCCAGTAACGGCAATGAGCAGTTCTTC
TRBJ2-5	12	TRBV6-1	-	CASTPTRETQYF	TGTGCCAGCACCCCAACGCGGGAGACCCAGTACTTC
TRBJ2-7	16	TRBV7-2	TRBD2	CASSPRLAGEENEQYF	TGTGCCAGCAGCCCCCGACTAGCGGGAGAGGAGAACGAGCAGTACTTC
TRBJ2-5	15	TRBV7-9	TRBD1	CASSFRQGVRETQYF	TGTGCCAGCAGCTTCAGACAGGGGGTAAGAGAGACCCAGTACTTC